A single sample is the source of the 27 T cell receptor beta chains below, sequenced in a study of blood T cell repertoires in COVID-19. Produced via immunoSEQ multiplex PCR; TCRdb's table is partial and in-frame only. The sample contains approximately 270,000 clones, approximately 84% of which appear only once. The sample taken for sequencing was PBMCs or T cells enriched from blood (not recorded which). All receptors derive from a middle-aged man who had recovered from COVID-19.

This chain links TRBV5-1 with TRBJ2-3; TRBD2 matches 11 bases. Germline values: CDR1 SGHRS, CDR2 YFSETQ. This CDR3 comprises 16 residues. J gave up 0 bases and V 6 bases, and 6 bases lay outside the gene matches. CDR3 residues: CASNLAGGPSTDTQYF. The CDR3 DNA follows: TGCGCCAGCAACCTAGCGGGGGGACCTAGCACAGATACGCAGTATTTT.

The genes are TRBV30 and TRBJ1-5; D unclear. This CDR3 contains 13 residues. The germline V and J ends were trimmed by 6 bases and 7 bases, with 16 bases remaining between them. Looked up from germline, CDR1 is GTSNPN and CDR2 is SVGIG (reference sequence). The CDR3 DNA reads TGTGCCTGTGGACCCTCGCGGGGACAGCCCCAGCATTTT. Its translation is CACGPSRGQPQHF.

This clone was picked up a small number of times. This CDR3 reads CASSLTTGGLGYTF. Written as DNA, the CDR3 is TGCGCCAGCAGCCTCACTACAGGGGGCCTTGGCTACACCTTC. The J gene is TRBJ1-2, the V gene TRBV5-1, with TRBD1 matching over 9 bases. The ends lost 4 bases at V and 7 bases at J; junction bases unmatched: 8. CDR1 and CDR2 (germline): SGHRS, YFSETQ. This CDR3 is built from 14 residues. The variable domain in full, with the rest retrieved from reference TRBV5-1 and TRBJ1-2, is KAGVTQTPRYLIKTRGQQVTLSCSPISGHRSVSWYQQTPGQGLQFLFEYFSETQRNKGNFPGRFSGRQFSNSRSEMNVSTLELGDSALYLCASSLTTGGLGYTFGSGTRLTVV.

The chain joins TRBV7-2 to TRBJ1-2; TRBD1 is a possible D gene (6 bases). V was pared by 3 bases and J by 3 bases, with 11 bases between. Germline CDR1 SGHTA, CDR2 FQGNSA. The CDR3 is 14 amino acids. CDR3 nucleotides: TGTGCCAGCAGCTTTCGGGGGGCGTACTATGGCTACACCTTC. Protein sequence: CASSFRGAYYGYTF.

V gene TRBV30 combines with J gene TRBJ1-3; no definite D call. The CDR3 has 15 residues. Per germline, CDR1 GTSNPN and CDR2 SVGIG (reference sequence). V was cut by 0 bases and J by 0 bases, with 9 bases left in between. The CDR3 is CAWSVNGVSGNTIYF. DNA of the CDR3: TGTGCCTGGAGTGTGAACGGGGTCTCTGGAAACACCATATATTTT.

The V gene is TRBV27, the J gene TRBJ1-2, with D possibly being TRBD1 (6 bases). The V gene lost 5 bases and the J gene lost 4 bases, with 17 bases spanning the gap. The length of the CDR3 is 15 residues. Germline V gives CDR1 MNHEY, CDR2 SMNVEV (reference sequence). CDR3 residues: CASSTVGGGSYGYTF. In DNA form, the CDR3 reads TGTGCCAGCAGTACCGTTGGGGGGGGCAGCTATGGCTACACCTTC.

The chain employs TRBV6-5 and TRBJ1-2, with D possibly matching TRBD1 (6 bases). Germline lookup yields CDR1 MNHEY and CDR2 SVGAGI. V dropped 0 bases and J dropped 4 bases, with 12 bases sitting between them. This CDR3 has 15 residues. CDR3 bases: TGTGCCAGCAGTTACTCGTACAGGGTCGCCTATGGCTACACCTTC. Encoded protein: CASSYSYRVAYGYTF.

The chain has TRBV5-1 and TRBJ2-1; TRBD2 agrees at 8 bases. Germline CDR1 SGHRS, CDR2 YFSETQ. The CDR3 sequence is 17 residues long. V shed 1 base and J 4 bases; nucleotides not matched to a gene: 10. The CDR3 nucleotides are TGCGCCAGCAGCTTGTCCAGCGGGAGAGATGGTTACAATGAGCAGTTCTTC. Its translation is CASSLSSGRDGYNEQFF. Combining the CDR3 with reference TRBV5-1 and TRBJ2-1 gives the whole variable domain KAGVTQTPRYLIKTRGQQVTLSCSPISGHRSVSWYQQTPGQGLQFLFEYFSETQRNKGNFPGRFSGRQFSNSRSEMNVSTLELGDSALYLCASSLSSGRDGYNEQFFGPGTRLTVL.

The chain uses TRBV10-3 and TRBJ2-3; TRBD2 aligns across 8 bases. J gave up 6 bases and V 9 bases, and 5 bases lay outside the gene matches. CDR1 ENHRY and CDR2 SYGVKD come from the germline V gene. The CDR3 is 12 amino acids. This CDR3 is CAIREGRDTQYF. The CDR3 nucleotides are TGTGCCATACGGGAGGGCCGCGATACGCAGTATTTT.

V and J are TRBV20-1 and TRBJ2-5, with TRBD2 as a possible D gene (6 bases). The germline V and J ends were trimmed by 5 bases and 7 bases, with 11 bases remaining between them. The CDR3 is 11 amino acids. CDR1 is DFQATT and CDR2 is SNEGSKA in the germline V gene (reference sequence). The CDR3: CSALEGGTQYF. In DNA, the CDR3 is TGCAGTGCTTTGGAGGGTGGGACCCAGTACTTC.

J is TRBJ2-7 and V is TRBV29-1; a weak D match, TRBD2 (6 bases). Germline V gives CDR1 SQVTM, CDR2 ANQGSEA. The germline V and J ends were trimmed by 4 bases and 7 bases, with 14 bases remaining between them. This CDR3 is built from 12 residues. CDR3 region: CSVAPGVGEQYF. The CDR3 DNA is TGCAGCGTTGCCCCGGGAGTGGGAGAGCAGTACTTC.

CDR3 DNA sequence: TGTGCCAGCTCTCACGGACAGGCCAACACCGGGGAGCTGTTTTTT. Translated, it gives CASSHGQANTGELFF. J is TRBJ2-2 and V is TRBV18; 7 bases fit TRBD1. The germline V gene has CDR1 KGHSH and CDR2 LQKENI. This CDR3 has 15 amino acids. J lost 2 bases, V lost 6 bases, and 6 bases had no gene match.

The gene calls are TRBV18 and TRBJ2-2, with D perhaps TRBD1 (6 bases). V lost 2 bases to trimming and J lost 0 bases, with 13 bases between them. CDR1 and CDR2 from the germline V gene are KGHSH and LQKENI. CDR3 length: 17 residues. DNA for the CDR3: TGTGCCAGCTCACCAGGGACAAAAAACGCGAACACCGGGGAGCTGTTTTTT. Translated: CASSPGTKNANTGELFF.

The chain employs TRBV7-8 and TRBJ1-2; D uncertain. CDR3 length: 13 amino acids. V lost 3 bases and J lost 2, with 7 bases in between. CDR1 and CDR2 from the germline V gene are SGHVS and FQNEAQ. The CDR3 nucleotides read TGTGCCAGCAGCTTTAGCACCAACTATGGCTACACCTTC. This sequence encodes CASSFSTNYGYTF.

The chain has TRBV28 and TRBJ2-5; TRBD2 aligns across 10 bases. J gave up 2 bases and V 5 bases, and 5 bases lay outside the gene matches. The germline V gene has CDR1 MDHEN and CDR2 SYDVKM. This CDR3 has 15 amino acids. The CDR3 coding sequence is TGTGCCAGCAGTAGTCCAGCGGGGGGGCAAGAGACCCAGTACTTC. Its translation is CASSSPAGGQETQYF.

The chain recombines TRBV27 with TRBJ2-3, with TRBD2 identical over 10 bases. This CDR3 region has 16 residues. Per the germline V gene, CDR1 is MNHEY and CDR2 is SMNVEV (reference sequence). V shed 0 bases, J shed 3 bases, and the junction held 3 bases outside the gene matches. The CDR3 DNA reads TGTGCCAGCAGTTTATCGAGCGGGAGGGGTACAGATACGCAGTATTTT. It yields the protein CASSLSSGRGTDTQYF.

V is TRBV18 and J is TRBJ2-5; possible D gene TRBD2, 5 bases. Trimming stripped 3 bases from V and 5 bases from J, with 10 bases between. The CDR3 covers 13 residues. The germline gives CDR1 KGHSH, CDR2 LQKENI. The CDR3 spells CASSPGEAETQYF. CDR3 nucleotides: TGTGCCAGCTCACCCGGGGAAGCGGAGACCCAGTACTTC.

The chain has TRBV7-9 and TRBJ1-1; 8 bases agree with TRBD1. In germline, CDR1 is SEHNR, CDR2 FQNEAQ (reference sequence). This CDR3 contains 13 residues. Losses at the gene ends were 4 bases for V and 4 bases for J; bases not matched to a gene: 2. The CDR3 region is CASSYTGGTEAFF. The DNA for the CDR3 is TGTGCCAGCAGCTACACAGGGGGCACTGAAGCTTTCTTT.

V gene TRBV6-1 combines with J gene TRBJ1-2; tentative D call: TRBD1 (5 bases). Germline V CDR1 and CDR2: MNHNS, SASEGT. V was pared by 3 bases and J by 4 bases, with 15 bases between. The CDR3 consists of 15 residues. The DNA for the CDR3 is TGTGCCAGCAGTGAGCAGACATGGGGCTTCTATGGCTACACCTTC. Protein: CASSEQTWGFYGYTF.

The chain carries TRBV6-4 and TRBJ2-1, with 8 bases that match TRBD2. The V gene end was trimmed by 6 bases and the J gene end by 6 bases; junction bases not matched to a gene: 10. This CDR3 has 15 amino acids. CDR1 MRHNA and CDR2 SNTAGT come from the germline V gene. Written as DNA, the CDR3 is TGTGCCAGCAGCGCTATGGCGGGGGGACTCAATGAGCAGTTCTTC. It specifies CASSAMAGGLNEQFF.

The rearrangement joins TRBV27 to TRBJ2-7; D might be TRBD1 (5 bases). Germline assignment: CDR1 MNHEY and CDR2 SMNVEV (reference sequence). The CDR3 has 14 amino acids. With 2 bases removed from V and 1 base from J, the gap between germline ends came to 9 bases. CDR3 sequence reads: CASSLEQGSYEQYF. The CDR3 region has the DNA TGTGCCAGCAGTTTAGAGCAGGGTTCCTACGAGCAGTACTTC.

The chain is built from TRBV28 and TRBJ2-7, with TRBD1 matching 7 bases. J lost 5 bases, V lost 4 bases, and 8 bases had no gene match. Germline V gene sequence: CDR1 MDHEN, CDR2 SYDVKM. This CDR3 has 14 residues. CDR3 bases: TGTGCCAGCAGTTCGATTAACAGGGGTAACGAGCAGTACTTC. Its translation is CASSSINRGNEQYF.

This clone has just a few counts. The chain links TRBV5-1 to TRBJ1-5; 7 nucleotides agree with TRBD1. Unmatched junction bases numbered 7, after V lost 6 bases and J lost 1 base. CDR3 length equals 15 residues. Looked up from germline, CDR1 is SGHRS and CDR2 is YFSETQ. CDR3 in amino acids: CASKAGGESNQPQHF. DNA for the CDR3: TGCGCCAGCAAGGCAGGGGGTGAAAGCAATCAGCCCCAGCATTTT.

The V gene is TRBV12-5, the J gene TRBJ2-7; 7 bases agree with TRBD1. Germline trimming cut 6 bases from V and 3 bases from J; bases unmatched to any gene: 2. The V gene's germline CDR1 is LGHNT and CDR2 FRNRAP. The CDR3 consists of 12 residues. The CDR3 region has the DNA TGTGCTAGTGGGACAGGGAACTACGAGCAGTACTTC. Protein: CASGTGNYEQYF.

The chain has TRBV7-2 and TRBJ2-1; tentatively, D is TRBD2 (5 bases). This CDR3 comprises 16 residues. Per germline, CDR1 SGHTA and CDR2 FQGNSA. V lost 1 base to trimming and J lost 8 bases, with 18 bases between them. Here the CDR3 reads CASSLGFVGEGDEQFF. The CDR3 nucleotides read TGTGCCAGCAGCTTAGGATTTGTGGGAGAAGGCGATGAGCAGTTCTTC.

This clone was detected only once. The gene calls are TRBV7-2 and TRBJ1-1, with TRBD1 matching over 7 bases. J was trimmed by 1 base and V by 1 base; bases with no gene match: 3. This CDR3 has 15 amino acids. Germline V lookup: CDR1 SGHTA, CDR2 FQGNSA. Here the CDR3 DNA reads TGTGCCAGCAGCTTAGTGCGGACAGGGAACACTGAAGCTTTCTTT. Amino acids: CASSLVRTGNTEAFF.

This chain connects TRBV15 to TRBJ1-4; tentative D call: TRBD1 (6 bases). CDR1 and CDR2 (germline): LNHNV, YYDKDF (reference sequence). The length of the CDR3 is 13 residues. Trimming pared 0 bases from V and 11 bases from J, leaving 10 bases between. The CDR3 spells CATSRETGFKLFF. In DNA, the CDR3 is TGTGCCACCAGCAGAGAAACAGGGTTTAAACTGTTTTTT.